This TCR beta chain was captured by sequencing in a study of blood T cell repertoires in COVID-19 (dated by TCRdb to 2019 to 2021). Study-level background: The collaborator samples originated in the United States, Italy and Spain and spanned the acute and convalescent phases of COVID-19. The material from the prospective study consisted of cDNA or gDNA derived from T cells, B-cell-depleted T cells, or PBMCs. Subjects who had been exposed to COVID-19, were actively infected with it, or had recovered from it provided the deeply sampled blood TCRbeta repertoires that made up the dataset. A freely available public database, intended as a resource for researchers studying the immune response to SARS-CoV-2, is where the repertoires were released. Samples were obtained from the ongoing ImmuneRACE study (first 160 participants) and from approximately 1,200 subjects provided by 6 global collaborators. Nearly every sample came with metadata listing a de-identified subject ID, COVID-19 status, age in years and sex. HLA class I and class II types, where available, came from metadata supplied by the sample provider rather than from assay-based typing. Study-level results and caveats: The quantity of clinical and demographic metadata differed by source and by participant and was supplied without curation.

TCRbeta CDR3 regions were amplified from genomic DNA using the immunoSEQ Assay, a bias-controlled multiplex PCR. The original methods were these. The number of nucleated cells in each sample was estimated from the amplification of reference gene primers within the assay. To quantify the absolute abundance of each unique TCRbeta CDR3 rearrangement, sequence reads were collapsed and filtered. Productive Simpson clonality was computed per sample as the square root of Simpson's diversity index over productive rearrangements. As stored in TCRdb, this immuneACCESS dataset retains in-frame rearrangements with V and J assigned. A fraction of the clones does not appear; measured against another copy, unresolved V genes explain less than half of the discrepancy, and the remainder lacks a known reason. D and trimming come from the DNA, and the V and J calls and clone size come from that table. Counted in this sample were approximately 100,000 clones; about four fifths of them appeared once. 2.5% to 3.5% of the sample belongs to the ten largest clones.

Collaborating institutions collected whole blood in K2EDTA tubes following their own protocols. Collaborator samples were shipped for TCRbeta analysis as frozen whole blood, isolated PBMCs, or DNA extracted from either sample type. Trimming removed 4 bases from V and 1 base from J; the gene matches leave 4 bases unexplained. CDR1 SEHNR and CDR2 FQNEAQ are derived from the germline V gene (reference sequence). The CDR3 numbers 15 residues from cysteine through phenylalanine. Only CDR3 DNA remains: 45 bases, in frame from the first base. As for this clone: Its antigen remains undetermined. Base qualities are missing; no much larger clone stands one base away.

Specimen: peripheral blood. The chain is encoded by TRBV7-9 joined to TRBJ1-1, with TRBD1 matching 9 junction bases. The TCR originated in a woman of 80 years or more with active or convalescent COVID-19. The DNA is TGTGCCAGCAGCTCGGGACAGGGAGAGAACACTGAAGCTTTCTTT. It is translated as CASSSGQGENTEAFF.